Listed below are T cell receptor beta chains from one sample, sequenced in a study of blood T cell repertoires in COVID-19. Measured with immunoSEQ multiplex PCR; TCRdb has only the in-frame clones, and not every one. In the table there are roughly 570,000 clones, 70% to 90% of which are singletons. The sequencing sample was made of peripheral blood. These receptors all stem from a woman aged 50 to 65 with COVID-19, enrolled during active disease. Both conserved end residues are part of each CDR3. D genes are given only for firm matches. Not all rows give a size; the values are once, few, many and, for expanded clones, a class.

d_gene	j_gene	abundance	v_gene	len	CDR3nt	CDR3aa
.	TRBJ2-2	.	TRBV19	15	TGTGCCAGTAGTATAAGGCGGGAGAACACCGGGGAGCTGTTTTTT	CASSIRRENTGELFF
TRBD2	TRBJ2-3	.	TRBV2	14	TGTGCCAGCAGTCCGACTAGCGGGTACGATACGCAGTATTTT	CASSPTSGYDTQYF
TRBD1	TRBJ1-2	once	TRBV6-5	14	TGTGCCAGCGTACGGGACAGGGAAGTCGATGGCTACACCTTC	CASVRDREVDGYTF
.	TRBJ2-7	few	TRBV30	15	TGTGCCTGGAGTGTCGGAAGGACAGCAGCCTACGAGCAGTACTTC	CAWSVGRTAAYEQYF
.	TRBJ1-2	few	TRBV27	18	TGTGCCAGCAGTGAAGACGTAGTTCGGACAACCCCGATAGTCGGCTACACCTTC	CASSEDVVRTTPIVGYTF
.	TRBJ2-3	once	TRBV18	13	TGTGCCAGCTCACCACCGATAGCAGATACGCAGTATTTT	CASSPPIADTQYF
.	TRBJ1-1	.	TRBV5-1	15	TGCGCCAGCAGCGGCCGGGCGGACAGGAACACTGAAGCTTTCTTT	CASSGRADRNTEAFF
TRBD1	TRBJ2-7	.	TRBV27	14	TGTGCCAGCAGCCCCTGGACAGGGAGGTACGAGCAGTACTTC	CASSPWTGRYEQYF
.	TRBJ2-7	.	TRBV28	14	TGTGCCAGCAGTTTATCGGGGGGCGGGTACGAGCAGTACTTC	CASSLSGGGYEQYF
.	TRBJ1-4	.	TRBV12-3/TRBV12-4	12	TGTGCCAGCAGGTCTACAGGTCTGCCCCTGTTTTTT	CASRSTGLPLFF
.	TRBJ2-2	.	TRBV3-1/TRBV3-2	12	TGTGCCAGCAGCCTAAGCCCCGGGGAGCTGTTTTTT	CASSLSPGELFF